This T cell receptor beta chain derives from a study of T-cell reconstitution after alpha-beta-depleted transplantation in children (TCRdb year 2016). In terms of the full investigation: Using TCR repertoire profiling, the study quantitatively followed how T-cell immune reconstitution unfolded in children after TCRalphabeta/CD19-depleted allogeneic hematopoietic cell transplantation. General findings and caveats noted by the study authors: Apparently early alphabetaT-cell count recovery about two months after transplant reportedly relied on only several hundred rapidly expanded clones derived from non-depleted graft cells. The high TCRbeta diversity at day 60 in some patients was ascribed to recipient T cells and intrathymic progenitors that had survived conditioning. Over the following months the frequencies of hyperexpanded clones went down, and after one year T-cell counts and TCRbeta diversity were mostly credited to newly produced T cells.

The protocol used for the library was PCR. Sequencing instrument: Illumina HiSeq 2500. To normalize quantification of the TCRbeta repertoire, the TCR libraries were built with molecular barcoding that relied on unique molecular identifiers. TCRdb redid the processing of the public reads, applying fastp at Q25 and MiXCR, and retained in-frame beta chains. CDR3 protein sequences are deduplicated, and each keeps its most common genes and DNA. This sample has almost 500,000 distinct CDR3 sequences in its table, and roughly a tenth of those were observed once. Jointly, the top ten make up 2% to 2.5% of the sample. Reading the label with the study, this specimen's treatment or condition is: allogeneic hematopoietic cell transplantation with graft depleted of TCRalphabeta T cells and CD19 B cells. TCRalphabeta/CD19-depleted allogeneic hematopoietic cell grafts were given to the transplant recipients, all of whom were children.

Counted from cysteine to phenylalanine, this CDR3 has 16 amino acids. Just CDR3 DNA is preserved here, 48 bases in frame from base 1. Germline trimming: 1 base from V, 6 bases from J; junction bases outside gene matches: 8. The germline V gene gives CDR1 as SGHRS and CDR2 as YFSETQ. This clonotype has at least ten counts. There is no known antigen for this receptor. There are no base qualities to consult, and no much larger clone falls within one base. The chain joins TRBV5-1 to TRBJ2-1; 9 central nucleotides agree with TRBD2. The TCR originated in a child aged 2-9 years with inherited bone marrow failure, due to receive a stem cell transplant. Here the sequenced sample was PBMCs, taken before TCRalphabeta/CD19-depleted stem cell transplant. The DNA sequence is given as TGCGCCAGCAGCTTGTTCCTAGCGGGAAATGGCAATGAGCAGTTCTTC. Its amino acids are CASSLFLAGNGNEQFF.